This entry describes one TCR beta chain. The antigen remains undetermined. CDR3 length equals 16 residues. Germline V lookup: CDR1 SEHNR, CDR2 FQNEAQ (reference sequence). V was trimmed by 1 base and J by 0 bases, leaving 11 bases between them. Only in-frame clones appear in the TCRdb table, and some are missing; sequencing was by immunoSEQ multiplex PCR. The data show under 80,000 clones, with around 74% seen just once and approximately 1.7% held by the top ten. This entry is derived from a study of vaccination effects on CD4 cells after COVID-19. Study-wide results and caveats: Of the vaccine-induced clones from healthy vaccinees, merely 1 of 255 recognized common cold coronaviruses as well.

Using viral peptide pools, the ViraFEST assay grew out antigen-specific CD4+ T cells prior to sequencing. Isolating CD4+ T cells followed less than 12 days of culture. The V gene is TRBV7-9, the J gene TRBJ2-3; D possibly matches TRBD1 or TRBD2 (5 bases each). This clonotype originated in a human donor who received a COVID-19 vaccine. The source material was CD4+ T cells from PBMCs cultured with HCoV-229E spike peptides, sampled before COVID-19 vaccination. This chain's CDR3 is CASSLVGGLSTDTQYF. For the CDR3, the DNA is TGTGCCAGCAGCTTAGTTGGGGGATTAAGCACAGATACGCAGTATTTT.